Each of the 6 T cell receptor beta chains below was sequenced from the same sample in a study of early T cells in non-severe SARS-CoV-2 infection. TCRdb passed the 5' RACE reads through MiXCR, listing each CDR3 protein once. The sample includes some 98,000 distinct CDR3 sequences, roughly 15% of them seen just once. Material: whole blood. The origin of the receptors is an adult who was a healthcare worker with PCR-confirmed SARS-CoV-2 infection or an uninfected control (not recorded which).

This rearrangement joins TRBV2 to TRBJ2-7; D is uncertain. CDR1 SNHLY and CDR2 FYNNEI come from the germline V gene. CDR3 length: 12 amino acids. The germline V and J ends were trimmed by 2 bases and 4 bases, with 6 bases remaining between them. The CDR3 nucleotides read TGTGCCAGCAGTGAATTCCTGTACGAGCAGTACTTC. This translates into CASSEFLYEQYF.

This CDR3 is CASSLGADPYNEQFF. The CDR3 DNA sequence: TGTGCCAGCAGTTTGGGGGCGGACCCCTACAATGAGCAGTTCTTC. The genes are TRBV27 and TRBJ2-1; possible D gene TRBD1, 6 bases. CDR3 length: 15 residues. Germline CDR1 is MNHEY and CDR2 is SMNVEV (reference sequence). V shed 3 bases and J shed 2 bases, with 11 bases lying between them.

The chain combines TRBV29-1 with TRBJ1-1; D is unclear. Trimming took off 2 bases at V and 0 bases at J, with 7 bases between the two ends. The V gene's germline CDR1 is SQVTM and CDR2 ANQGSEA. CDR3 size: 13 residues. CDR3 sequence reads: CSVEKALNTEAFF. CDR3 DNA: TGCAGCGTTGAAAAGGCTCTGAACACTGAAGCTTTCTTT.

V is TRBV6-2 or TRBV6-3 and J is TRBJ2-1; D is possibly TRBD2 (6 bases). Germline CDR1 reads MNHEY; CDR2 reads SVGEGT. Trimming took 5 bases from V and 0 from J, leaving 11 bases between them. The CDR3 runs 15 residues. In DNA, the CDR3 is TGTGCCAGCAGTAGAGCGGGCGTCTCCTACAATGAGCAGTTCTTC. It translates to CASSRAGVSYNEQFF.

V is TRBV12-3 or TRBV12-4 and J is TRBJ1-4; 8 nucleotides match TRBD1. This CDR3 region has 16 residues. Trimming cost V 4 bases and J 4 bases; bases outside gene matches: 8. CDR3 sequence reads: CASSSGTGLFNEKLFF. In nucleotides, the CDR3 is TGTGCCAGCAGTTCCGGGACAGGTCTTTTTAATGAAAAACTGTTTTTT.

This chain connects TRBV20-1 to TRBJ2-1; 10 bases map to TRBD2. The CDR3 is made up of 14 amino acids. Unmatched junction bases numbered 4, after V lost 4 bases and J lost 4 bases. Germline-derived CDR1 and CDR2 are DFQATT and SNEGSKA (reference sequence). The CDR3: CSATGTSVYNEQFF. The CDR3 DNA follows: TGCAGTGCTACCGGGACTAGCGTTTACAATGAGCAGTTCTTC.